This T cell receptor (beta chain) derives from a study of TIL therapy for anti-PD-1-resistant metastatic lung cancer. Study in general: Tumors were harvested before any PD-1/PD-L1 blockade.

Points on this clone: Its specificity is unknown.

Study-level points and caveats: TIL clonotype persistence in blood showed no apparent association with response.

Stated time point: pre-treatment sample, taken before nivolumab and TIL therapy. Adults with stage 4 NSCLC were enrolled in a phase I trial. The V gene lost 5 bases and the J gene lost 1 base, with 11 bases spanning the gap. The CDR3 extends over 14 amino acids. Germline-derived CDR1 and CDR2 are SGHKS and YYEKEE (reference sequence). Sequencing used immunoSEQ v3. The method was immunoSEQ multiplex PCR; TCRdb's version includes in-frame clones alone and lacks a portion of them. The table has about 36,000 clones, around four fifths seen once. The receptor comes from a person aged 30 to 80 with non-small cell lung cancer. J is TRBJ2-3 and V is TRBV5-5; possibly TRBD2 for D (5 bases). Sequenced here: blood, sampled at baseline. The CDR3 region is CASSFPGGTDTQYF. CDR3 nucleotide sequence: TGTGCCAGCAGTTTTCCCGGGGGCACAGATACGCAGTATTTT.